The 30 T cell receptor beta chains listed next were all sequenced from one sample in a study of T cells after posttransplantation cyclophosphamide. Only in-frame clones appear in the TCRdb table, and some are missing; sequencing was by immunoSEQ multiplex PCR. The sample includes approximately 31,000 clones, none of them occurring once. The sequenced material came from PBMCs. The source of these receptors is a woman aged 25-40 years in good health and a related stem cell transplant donor.

This clone was seen ten or more times. The genes are TRBV6-2 or TRBV6-3 and TRBJ2-7, with D perhaps TRBD1 (5 bases). V lost 4 bases to trimming and J lost 2 bases, with 15 bases between them. This CDR3 region has 15 residues. From germline, CDR1 is MNHEY and CDR2 SVGEGT. CDR3 in DNA: TGTGCCAGCAGTTCTTACATGGGGCCAACCTACGAGCAGTACTTC. Translated: CASSSYMGPTYEQYF.

This clone has a handful of counts. The chain employs TRBV6-2 or TRBV6-3 and TRBJ2-2; D gene uncertain. Germline CDR1 MNHEY, CDR2 SVGEGT. Trimming stripped 0 bases from V and 6 bases from J, with 8 bases between. This CDR3 spans 14 amino acids. The CDR3: CASSYSMRSGELFF. In DNA form, the CDR3 reads TGTGCCAGCAGTTACTCGATGAGGTCCGGGGAGCTGTTTTTT.

This clone was seen only a few times. The chain employs TRBV7-2 and TRBJ1-2; D is uncertain. Germline V lookup: CDR1 SGHTA, CDR2 FQGNSA. With 1 base removed from V and 1 base from J, the gap between germline ends came to 10 bases. The CDR3 contains 15 residues. The CDR3 bases are TGTGCCAGCAGCTTAGAACAGAGAAATAACTATGGCTACACCTTC. Translation gives CASSLEQRNNYGYTF.

This clone has a count of ten or more. The genes are TRBV6-5 and TRBJ1-6; a weak D match, TRBD1 (5 bases). The CDR3 runs 16 residues. The germline V and J ends were trimmed by 2 bases and 5 bases, with 13 bases remaining between them. In germline, CDR1 is MNHEY, CDR2 SVGAGI. The CDR3 nucleotides are TGTGCCAGCAGTTACGAGGGGCCCACTCATAATTCACCCCTCCACTTT. Its protein is CASSYEGPTHNSPLHF.

Comments on this clone: This may be a read error, as it is one base from a much larger clone. The V call is TRBV12-3 or TRBV12-4, the J call TRBJ1-1, with D possibly TRBD1 on 5 matching bases. The CDR3 contains 14 residues. The CDR3 DNA reads TGTGCCAGCAGTAAGGACATCCCGGGCACTCAAGCTTTCTTT. Its protein product is CASSKDIPGTQAFF.

This clone has at least ten counts. This chain links TRBV19 with TRBJ1-4; TRBD1 agrees at 7 bases. There are 15 residues in the CDR3. The ends lost 3 bases at V and 3 bases at J; junction bases unmatched: 4. In germline, CDR1 is LNHDA, CDR2 SQIVND (reference sequence). The CDR3 DNA sequence: TGTGCCAGTAGTATCCTCGGGACAGCTAATGAAAAACTGTTTTTT. Protein: CASSILGTANEKLFF. The variable domain in full, completed from reference TRBV19 and TRBJ1-4, reads DGGITQSPKYLFRKEGQNVTLSCEQNLNHDAMYWYRQDPGQGLRLIYYSQIVNDFQKGDIAEGYSVSREKKESFPLTVTSAQKNPTAFYLCASSILGTANEKLFFGSGTQLSVL.

This clone was picked up many times. The rearrangement uses TRBV6-5 and TRBJ1-1; D gene unclear. This CDR3 comprises 14 residues. V was trimmed by 5 bases and J by 0 bases, leaving 10 bases between them. Germline assignment: CDR1 MNHEY and CDR2 SVGAGI. The CDR3 sequence: CASSSRSMNTEAFF. CDR3 DNA sequence: TGTGCCAGCAGTAGCAGGTCCATGAACACTGAAGCTTTCTTT.

This clone appeared many times. The chain couples TRBV2 to TRBJ2-7; a weak D match, TRBD1 (5 bases). From germline, CDR1 is SNHLY and CDR2 FYNNEI. The CDR3 runs to 14 residues. V was clipped by 6 bases and J by 3 bases, with 15 bases between them. In DNA form, the CDR3 reads TGTGCCAGCAGGGCAGGGCGTCAGGGCTACGAGCAGTACTTC. It specifies CASRAGRQGYEQYF.

This clone has ten or more counts. This chain links TRBV5-5 with TRBJ1-6, with 7 bases fitting TRBD1. The V and J ends lost 4 bases and 7 bases, in that order; junction bases with no gene match: 5. Germline V CDR1 and CDR2: SGHKS, YYEKEE (reference sequence). This CDR3 is 14 amino acids long. The CDR3 is CASSVTGSNSPLHF. As DNA, the CDR3 is TGTGCCAGCAGCGTGACAGGGTCCAATTCACCCCTCCACTTT.

In this sample, this clone turned up many times. This rearrangement joins TRBV28 to TRBJ1-2, with a tentative D call TRBD1 (5 bases). V lost 7 bases and J lost 1, with 13 bases in between. The CDR3 is 14 residues long. Germline V lookup: CDR1 MDHEN, CDR2 SYDVKM. The CDR3 DNA sequence: TGTGCCAGCAACCGGGACTCCCTTAACTATGGCTACACCTTC. Translating it yields CASNRDSLNYGYTF.

The chain couples TRBV7-3 to TRBJ2-1; the D gene is possibly TRBD2 (6 bases). The CDR3 extends over 15 amino acids. V lost 8 bases, J lost 5 bases, and 19 bases lay in between. Germline V gene sequence: CDR1 SGHTA, CDR2 FQGTGA. The CDR3 sequence: CASGPGVPKNNEQFF. CDR3 in DNA: TGTGCCAGCGGGCCGGGGGTCCCAAAAAACAATGAGCAGTTCTTC.

In this sample, this clone turned up many times. The rearrangement uses TRBV9 and TRBJ1-3; possible D gene TRBD1, 6 bases. The CDR3 sequence is 15 residues long. V was cut by 3 bases and J by 3 bases, with 13 bases left in between. In germline, CDR1 is SGDLS, CDR2 YYNGEE. Here the CDR3 DNA reads TGTGCCAGCAGCGGGGCAGGGGCGGGTGGAAACACCATATATTTT. Its protein product is CASSGAGAGGNTIYF.

This clone was seen many times. The V and J genes are TRBV19 and TRBJ1-1; D perhaps matches TRBD1 (6 bases). The V and J ends lost 7 bases and 0 bases respectively, with 18 bases between them. From germline, CDR1 is LNHDA and CDR2 SQIVND (reference sequence). CDR3 length: 16 residues. The DNA for the CDR3 is TGTGCCAGTACCCCGTTGACAGGAGACCTGAACACTGAAGCTTTCTTT. Its protein is CASTPLTGDLNTEAFF.

This clone was observed at least ten times. The chain joins TRBV6-2 or TRBV6-3 to TRBJ2-1; 9 bases are shared with TRBD2. V lost 1 base to trimming and J lost 8 bases; unmatched junction nucleotides: 6. In germline, CDR1 is MNHEY, CDR2 SVGEGT. The CDR3 contains 15 residues. CDR3 sequence reads: CASSYYGGGAYEQFF. The CDR3 bases are TGTGCCAGCAGTTACTACGGCGGGGGGGCCTATGAGCAGTTCTTC.

This clone was counted at least ten times. The V and J genes are TRBV6-6 and TRBJ2-2; either TRBD1 or TRBD2 may supply D (7 bases each). CDR1 is MNHNY, CDR2 SVGAGI, per germline (reference sequence). The CDR3 consists of 13 residues. V was shortened by 8 bases and J by 7 bases, with 14 bases between the two germline ends. The CDR3 spells CASGRGLGGELFF. The CDR3 DNA follows: TGTGCCAGCGGGAGGGGGCTCGGCGGGGAGCTGTTTTTT.

This clone was picked up many times. V and J are TRBV5-5 and TRBJ1-6; D ambiguous. Deletions cut 4 bases from V and 7 bases from J, with 9 bases between. CDR1 is SGHKS, CDR2 YYEKEE, per germline (reference sequence). The CDR3 loop spans 13 amino acids. CDR3 coding DNA: TGTGCCAGCAGCCCCCTAGTGAATTCACCCCTCCACTTT. It is translated as CASSPLVNSPLHF.

In its sample, this clone was seen many times. The V call is TRBV7-2, the J call TRBJ2-3; D is undetermined. CDR3 length: 13 amino acids. From germline, CDR1 is SGHTA and CDR2 FQGNSA. V lost 1 base to trimming and J lost 2 bases, with 4 bases between them. The CDR3 nucleotides are TGTGCCAGCAGCTTAGATCTCACAGATACGCAGTATTTT. Translated, it gives CASSLDLTDTQYF.

This clone was found many times. This sequence joins TRBV6-2 or TRBV6-3 and TRBJ2-7; no clear D gene. Trimming stripped 7 bases from V and 2 bases from J, with 6 bases between. In germline, CDR1 is MNHEY, CDR2 SVGEGT. The CDR3 covers 11 residues. The CDR3, as DNA: TGTGCCAGCAAGAGCCCCTACGAGCAGTACTTC. It specifies CASKSPYEQYF.

This clone has a count of ten or more. The chain uses TRBV19 and TRBJ2-7, with 11 bases fitting TRBD2. Germline assignment: CDR1 LNHDA and CDR2 SQIVND (reference sequence). The J segment lost 1 base and the V segment lost 5 bases, leaving 4 bases of the junction unmatched. CDR3 length: 15 residues. CDR3 residues: CASSRRLAGSYEQYF. The CDR3 DNA is TGTGCCAGTAGTCGACGACTAGCGGGATCCTACGAGCAGTACTTC. Filled out from reference TRBV19 and TRBJ2-7, the complete variable domain reads DGGITQSPKYLFRKEGQNVTLSCEQNLNHDAMYWYRQDPGQGLRLIYYSQIVNDFQKGDIAEGYSVSREKKESFPLTVTSAQKNPTAFYLCASSRRLAGSYEQYFGPGTRLTVT.

This clone occurred many times. The chain employs TRBV19 and TRBJ2-3; D possibly corresponds to TRBD1 (6 bases). Trimming took 6 bases from V and 3 from J, leaving 10 bases between them. The length of the CDR3 is 13 residues. Looked up from germline, CDR1 is LNHDA and CDR2 is SQIVND (reference sequence). CDR3 DNA: TGTGCCAGTAGCACAACAGGGACAGATACGCAGTATTTT. Translating gives CASSTTGTDTQYF.

This clone occurred a few times. The J gene is TRBJ1-2, the V gene TRBV5-6; 12 nucleotides agree with TRBD1. The trim removed 4 bases at V and 4 bases at J, leaving 5 bases unmatched. The germline CDR1 and CDR2 sequences are SGHDT and YYEEEE. The CDR3 loop spans 15 amino acids. This CDR3 reads CASSTPGQGAYGYTF. CDR3 in DNA: TGTGCCAGCAGCACACCGGGACAGGGGGCCTATGGCTACACCTTC.

This clone has a count of ten or more. The rearrangement joins TRBV18 to TRBJ1-2, with TRBD1 as a possible D gene (5 bases). V was shortened by 5 bases and J by 6 bases, with 19 bases between the two germline ends. This CDR3 spans 15 amino acids. Germline V gene lookup returns CDR1 KGHSH and CDR2 LQKENI. The CDR3 loop reads CASSSTLGGADGYTF. The DNA for the CDR3 is TGTGCCAGCTCATCGACGCTAGGAGGGGCGGATGGCTACACCTTC.

In this sample, this clone turned up many times. The chain employs TRBV6-1 and TRBJ1-1; D is undetermined. The V end lost 8 bases, the J end lost 5 bases, and 15 bases lay between the germline ends. This CDR3 comprises 13 residues. Per the germline V gene, CDR1 is MNHNS and CDR2 is SASEGT. The CDR3 DNA follows: TGTGCCAGCTCCACTGCTAGTAGGACTGAAGCTTTCTTT. The encoded protein is CASSTASRTEAFF.

The chain has TRBV12-3 or TRBV12-4 and TRBJ1-5, with TRBD1 matching 9 bases. Trimming cost V 4 bases and J 4 bases; bases outside gene matches: 5. The CDR3 has 15 amino acids. DNA of the CDR3: TGTGCCAGCAGTTCCGGGACAGGGTTAAATCAGCCCCAGCATTTT. Translated, it gives CASSSGTGLNQPQHF.

This clone was observed at least ten times. J is TRBJ1-1 and V is TRBV28; a weak D match, TRBD1 (5 bases). The CDR3 runs 14 residues. CDR1 is MDHEN and CDR2 is SYDVKM in the germline V gene. Trimming removed 4 bases from V and 0 bases from J, with 9 bases in between. CDR3 region: CASSSRQMNTEAFF. The CDR3 DNA reads TGTGCCAGCAGTTCACGACAGATGAACACTGAAGCTTTCTTT.

The table lists this clone with many counts. The chain recombines TRBV5-1 with TRBJ2-1, with 11 bases that match TRBD1. CDR3 length: 16 residues. Germline V gives CDR1 SGHRS, CDR2 YFSETQ. With 0 bases clipped from V and 3 bases from J, the junction kept 2 bases outside the gene matches. CDR3 loop: CASSLVGTGGYNEQFF. The CDR3 nucleotides are TGCGCCAGCAGCTTGGTGGGGACAGGGGGCTACAATGAGCAGTTCTTC.

The chain links TRBV28 to TRBJ2-5; no clear D gene. From germline, CDR1 is MDHEN and CDR2 SYDVKM. The V and J ends lost 2 bases and 5 bases respectively, with 9 bases between them. This CDR3 is built from 13 residues. The CDR3 sequence: CASSLQASETQYF. The DNA of the CDR3 is TGTGCCAGCAGTTTACAAGCTTCGGAGACCCAGTACTTC. The entire variable domain, with the rest obtained from reference TRBV28 and TRBJ2-5, is as follows: DVKVTQSSRYLVKRTGEKVFLECVQDMDHENMFWYRQDPGLGLRLIYFSYDVKMKEKGDIPEGYSVSREKKERFSLILESASTNQTSMYLCASSLQASETQYFGPGTRLLVL.

This chain links TRBV29-1 with TRBJ2-7; 10 bases match TRBD1. The CDR3 has 15 residues. Looked up from germline, CDR1 is SQVTM and CDR2 is ANQGSEA. The V segment lost 4 bases and the J segment 2 bases; nucleotides outside the gene matches: 8. This CDR3 reads CSVAGGQGKTYEQYF. Written as DNA, the CDR3 is TGCAGCGTTGCCGGGGGACAGGGGAAAACCTACGAGCAGTACTTC.

This clone was detected ten times or more. CDR3 region: CASSQNRGTEAFF. The CDR3 coding sequence is TGTGCCAGTAGTCAGAACCGGGGCACTGAAGCTTTCTTT. The chain has TRBV19 and TRBJ1-1; D is unresolved. The germline V gene has CDR1 LNHDA and CDR2 SQIVND (reference sequence). This CDR3 comprises 13 residues. V was trimmed by 5 bases and J by 4 bases, leaving 11 bases between them.

Many counts were recorded for this clone. The CDR3, as DNA: TGTGCCAGCAGCTTAAGGCCCGGGACAAAACAAGAGACCCAGTACTTC. Translation gives CASSLRPGTKQETQYF. The chain employs TRBV7-3 and TRBJ2-5, with a possible D match to TRBD1 (6 bases). This CDR3 is 16 amino acids long. The V gene lost 1 base and the J gene lost 2 bases, with 14 bases spanning the gap. Germline V CDR1 and CDR2: SGHTA, FQGTGA.